The rows below give T cell receptor beta chains drawn from one sample of a study of blood T cell repertoires in COVID-19. Sequenced by immunoSEQ multiplex PCR; TCRdb stores in-frame clones only, minus some. The sample has 170,000 or so clones; approximately 88% are singletons. Sequenced sample: peripheral blood. Receptor source: a woman in her sixties with acute or convalescent COVID-19. The CDR3 runs from the conserved cysteine through the conserved F or W. Each record gives: clone size, J gene, CDR3 length, D gene, V gene, CDR3 protein, CDR3 DNA. D genes are given only for firm matches. Size is stated for part of the rows, as once, few or many counts, or as a class when the clone is expanded.

clone size: -
J gene: TRBJ1-4
CDR3 length: 15
D gene: TRBD1
V gene: TRBV5-1
CDR3 protein: CASSTQGATNEKLFF
CDR3 DNA: TGCGCCAGCAGCACCCAGGGGGCAACTAATGAAAAACTGTTTTTT

clone size: -
J gene: TRBJ2-2
CDR3 length: 15
D gene: TRBD1
V gene: TRBV6-5
CDR3 protein: CASSTGGAPTGELFF
CDR3 DNA: TGTGCCAGCAGTACAGGGGGCGCGCCAACCGGGGAGCTGTTTTTT

clone size: -
J gene: TRBJ2-4
CDR3 length: 15
D gene: TRBD2
V gene: TRBV6-1
CDR3 protein: CASSERLAGKNIQYF
CDR3 DNA: TGTGCCAGCAGTGAAAGGCTAGCGGGGAAAAACATTCAGTACTTC

clone size: -
J gene: TRBJ2-1
CDR3 length: 13
D gene: -
V gene: TRBV6-2/TRBV6-3
CDR3 protein: CASSYPGTGEQFF
CDR3 DNA: TGTGCCAGCAGTTACCCTGGGACTGGTGAGCAGTTCTTC

clone size: -
J gene: TRBJ2-1
CDR3 length: 15
D gene: TRBD1
V gene: TRBV24-1
CDR3 protein: CATSQTGDIGREQFF
CDR3 DNA: TGTGCCACCAGCCAGACAGGGGACATAGGGAGGGAGCAGTTCTTC

clone size: -
J gene: TRBJ1-1
CDR3 length: 16
D gene: -
V gene: TRBV18
CDR3 protein: CASSPRLPGVGTEAFF
CDR3 DNA: TGTGCCAGCTCACCACGTCTTCCGGGAGTCGGGACTGAAGCTTTCTTT

clone size: few
J gene: TRBJ1-4
CDR3 length: 15
D gene: -
V gene: TRBV6-5
CDR3 protein: CASSRDPGGARKLFF
CDR3 DNA: TGTGCCAGCAGTCGCGATCCGGGGGGCGCGAGGAAACTGTTTTTT

clone size: -
J gene: TRBJ1-3
CDR3 length: 15
D gene: -
V gene: TRBV4-1
CDR3 protein: CASSLRESSGNTIYF
CDR3 DNA: TGCGCCAGCAGCCTACGCGAAAGCTCTGGAAACACCATATATTTT

clone size: once
J gene: TRBJ2-3
CDR3 length: 16
D gene: TRBD1
V gene: TRBV6-6
CDR3 protein: CASSYHGQDPTDTQYF
CDR3 DNA: TGTGCCAGCAGTTACCACGGACAGGACCCGACGGATACGCAGTATTTT

clone size: -
J gene: TRBJ1-3
CDR3 length: 18
D gene: TRBD1
V gene: TRBV28
CDR3 protein: CASSSPGQGGETGNTIYF
CDR3 DNA: TGTGCCAGCAGTTCCCCGGGACAGGGAGGGGAGACTGGAAACACCATATATTTT

clone size: -
J gene: TRBJ1-6
CDR3 length: 16
D gene: -
V gene: TRBV5-5
CDR3 protein: CASSLGSYSYNSPLHF
CDR3 DNA: TGTGCCAGCAGCTTGGGGTCCTACTCCTATAATTCACCCCTCCACTTT

clone size: -
J gene: TRBJ2-7
CDR3 length: 14
D gene: -
V gene: TRBV25-1
CDR3 protein: CASSADGMIYEQYF
CDR3 DNA: TGTGCCAGCAGTGCAGACGGGATGATCTACGAGCAGTACTTC

clone size: -
J gene: TRBJ1-4
CDR3 length: 19
D gene: -
V gene: TRBV19
CDR3 protein: CASTAPLDSPVATNEKLFF
CDR3 DNA: TGTGCCAGTACCGCCCCCTTGGACAGCCCCGTTGCAACTAATGAAAAACTGTTTTTT

clone size: -
J gene: TRBJ2-3
CDR3 length: 15
D gene: TRBD2
V gene: TRBV2
CDR3 protein: CASSARLAGTDTQYF
CDR3 DNA: TGTGCCAGCAGTGCCAGGCTAGCGGGCACAGATACGCAGTATTTT

clone size: -
J gene: TRBJ2-1
CDR3 length: 16
D gene: TRBD1
V gene: TRBV6-2/TRBV6-3
CDR3 protein: CASSYSVGQAGDEQFF
CDR3 DNA: TGTGCCAGCAGTTACTCCGTTGGACAGGCAGGCGATGAGCAGTTCTTC

clone size: few
J gene: TRBJ1-1
CDR3 length: 15
D gene: -
V gene: TRBV4-1
CDR3 protein: CASSQDVGVNTEAFF
CDR3 DNA: TGCGCCAGCAGCCAAGATGTCGGGGTGAACACTGAAGCTTTCTTT

clone size: -
J gene: TRBJ2-3
CDR3 length: 15
D gene: -
V gene: TRBV19
CDR3 protein: CASSPPDRDTDTQYF
CDR3 DNA: TGTGCCAGTAGTCCCCCGGACAGAGACACAGATACGCAGTATTTT

clone size: once
J gene: TRBJ2-3
CDR3 length: 17
D gene: -
V gene: TRBV7-2
CDR3 protein: CASSPRQIAYYTDTQYF
CDR3 DNA: TGTGCCAGCAGCCCTCGACAGATCGCATACTACACAGATACGCAGTATTTT

clone size: -
J gene: TRBJ2-7
CDR3 length: 15
D gene: TRBD2
V gene: TRBV19
CDR3 protein: CASSMGSGGTYEQYF
CDR3 DNA: TGTGCCAGTAGTATGGGTAGCGGGGGGACCTACGAGCAGTACTTC

clone size: -
J gene: TRBJ1-5
CDR3 length: 18
D gene: -
V gene: TRBV6-2/TRBV6-3
CDR3 protein: CASSYLQVEAISNQPQHF
CDR3 DNA: TGTGCCAGCAGTTACTTACAGGTCGAGGCTATAAGCAATCAGCCCCAGCATTTT

clone size: -
J gene: TRBJ2-2
CDR3 length: 17
D gene: TRBD2
V gene: TRBV4-3
CDR3 protein: CASSQDLAGGSTGELFF
CDR3 DNA: TGCGCCAGCAGCCAAGATCTAGCGGGGGGGAGCACCGGGGAGCTGTTTTTT

clone size: -
J gene: TRBJ2-3
CDR3 length: 17
D gene: TRBD2
V gene: TRBV4-2
CDR3 protein: CASSQRIAGGKTDTQYF
CDR3 DNA: TGTGCCAGCAGCCAGAGGATAGCGGGGGGGAAGACAGATACGCAGTATTTT

clone size: -
J gene: TRBJ1-2
CDR3 length: 16
D gene: -
V gene: TRBV7-8
CDR3 protein: CASSLGVGGARGGYTF
CDR3 DNA: TGTGCCAGCAGCTTAGGGGTAGGGGGGGCGAGAGGTGGCTACACCTTC

clone size: -
J gene: TRBJ1-4
CDR3 length: 15
D gene: TRBD1
V gene: TRBV2
CDR3 protein: CASSEFDRVGEKLFF
CDR3 DNA: TGTGCCAGCAGTGAGTTCGACAGGGTTGGAGAAAAACTGTTTTTT

clone size: -
J gene: TRBJ1-3
CDR3 length: 17
D gene: -
V gene: TRBV7-9
CDR3 protein: CASSLVPDSLSGNTIYF
CDR3 DNA: TGTGCCAGCAGCTTAGTCCCCGACAGTCTCTCTGGAAACACCATATATTTT

clone size: -
J gene: TRBJ1-1
CDR3 length: 15
D gene: TRBD1
V gene: TRBV27
CDR3 protein: CATTPSQGVRTEAFF
CDR3 DNA: TGTGCCACCACCCCTTCTCAGGGGGTTCGTACTGAAGCTTTCTTT

clone size: -
J gene: TRBJ1-1
CDR3 length: 13
D gene: -
V gene: TRBV30
CDR3 protein: CAWTRTVNTEAFF
CDR3 DNA: TGTGCCTGGACCAGGACAGTGAACACTGAAGCTTTCTTT

clone size: -
J gene: TRBJ2-2
CDR3 length: 16
D gene: TRBD2
V gene: TRBV30
CDR3 protein: CASSGLAGSGTGELFF
CDR3 DNA: TGTGCCTCGTCGGGACTAGCGGGGTCGGGCACCGGGGAGCTGTTTTTT

clone size: -
J gene: TRBJ2-2
CDR3 length: 17
D gene: -
V gene: TRBV27
CDR3 protein: CASSLRRRVRETGELFF
CDR3 DNA: TGTGCCAGCAGTTTGCGGCGGAGGGTGAGGGAAACCGGGGAGCTGTTTTTT

clone size: few
J gene: TRBJ2-6
CDR3 length: 16
D gene: TRBD1
V gene: TRBV10-2
CDR3 protein: CASCGGDRAGANVLTF
CDR3 DNA: TGCGCCAGCTGTGGGGGGGACAGGGCCGGGGCCAACGTCCTGACTTTC

clone size: once
J gene: TRBJ1-1
CDR3 length: 14
D gene: TRBD1
V gene: TRBV4-3
CDR3 protein: CASSSRDRRTEAFF
CDR3 DNA: TGCGCCAGCAGCTCCCGGGACAGGCGCACTGAAGCTTTCTTT

clone size: once
J gene: TRBJ1-2
CDR3 length: 16
D gene: -
V gene: TRBV21-1
CDR3 protein: CASSKRGRGSNYGYTF
CDR3 DNA: TGTGCCAGCAGCAAACGTGGTCGCGGTAGTAACTATGGCTACACCTTC

clone size: -
J gene: TRBJ1-1
CDR3 length: 15
D gene: -
V gene: TRBV7-9
CDR3 protein: CASSPGTYFRTEAFF
CDR3 DNA: TGTGCCAGCAGCCCCGGGACTTACTTTAGAACTGAAGCTTTCTTT

clone size: -
J gene: TRBJ2-3
CDR3 length: 14
D gene: TRBD2
V gene: TRBV5-4
CDR3 protein: CASSLGGVTDTQYF
CDR3 DNA: TGTGCCAGCAGCCTGGGGGGGGTCACAGATACGCAGTATTTT

clone size: -
J gene: TRBJ1-6
CDR3 length: 16
D gene: TRBD1
V gene: TRBV7-2
CDR3 protein: CASSFTWDRENSPLHF
CDR3 DNA: TGTGCCAGCAGCTTCACATGGGACAGGGAAAATTCACCCCTCCACTTT

clone size: -
J gene: TRBJ2-3
CDR3 length: 17
D gene: TRBD2
V gene: TRBV11-2
CDR3 protein: CASSTERASSGGDTQYF
CDR3 DNA: TGTGCCAGCAGCACCGAGAGGGCGTCTAGCGGGGGGGATACGCAGTATTTT

clone size: -
J gene: TRBJ2-2
CDR3 length: 12
D gene: -
V gene: TRBV10-1
CDR3 protein: CASPRVTGELFF
CDR3 DNA: TGCGCCAGTCCGAGGGTAACCGGGGAGCTGTTTTTT

clone size: once
J gene: TRBJ2-7
CDR3 length: 16
D gene: TRBD1
V gene: TRBV5-5
CDR3 protein: CASSTDRGRIGAEQYF
CDR3 DNA: TGTGCCAGCAGCACGGACAGGGGGCGAATTGGGGCCGAGCAGTACTTC

clone size: -
J gene: TRBJ2-2
CDR3 length: 15
D gene: -
V gene: TRBV5-1
CDR3 protein: CASSLGTTGSGELFF
CDR3 DNA: TGCGCCAGCAGCCTTGGGACAACAGGTTCCGGGGAGCTGTTTTTT

clone size: -
J gene: TRBJ1-3
CDR3 length: 14
D gene: TRBD1
V gene: TRBV7-2
CDR3 protein: CASSPDRSGNTIYF
CDR3 DNA: TGTGCCAGCAGCCCGGACAGGTCTGGAAACACCATATATTTT

clone size: -
J gene: TRBJ1-1
CDR3 length: 15
D gene: -
V gene: TRBV5-1
CDR3 protein: CASSLAPGLDTEAFF
CDR3 DNA: TGCGCCAGCAGCTTGGCCCCGGGTCTTGACACTGAAGCTTTCTTT

clone size: -
J gene: TRBJ1-2
CDR3 length: 16
D gene: TRBD1
V gene: TRBV2
CDR3 protein: CASRETGTATYFGYTF
CDR3 DNA: TGTGCCAGCAGAGAGACCGGGACAGCGACTTACTTTGGCTACACCTTC

clone size: once
J gene: TRBJ2-3
CDR3 length: 14
D gene: -
V gene: TRBV7-2
CDR3 protein: CASSPGTGGDTQYF
CDR3 DNA: TGTGCCAGCAGCCCAGGGACTGGCGGAGATACGCAGTATTTT

clone size: -
J gene: TRBJ1-1
CDR3 length: 17
D gene: TRBD1
V gene: TRBV18
CDR3 protein: CASSPLGQGAPNTEAFF
CDR3 DNA: TGTGCCAGCTCACCTTTGGGACAGGGGGCCCCGAACACTGAAGCTTTCTTT

clone size: -
J gene: TRBJ2-7
CDR3 length: 14
D gene: -
V gene: TRBV5-4
CDR3 protein: CASSFSTLSYEQYF
CDR3 DNA: TGTGCCAGCAGCTTTAGCACTCTAAGTTACGAGCAGTACTTC

clone size: -
J gene: TRBJ1-1
CDR3 length: 13
D gene: -
V gene: TRBV2
CDR3 protein: CATFSGGHTEAFF
CDR3 DNA: TGTGCCACCTTCTCGGGGGGACATACTGAAGCTTTCTTT

clone size: -
J gene: TRBJ2-1
CDR3 length: 15
D gene: -
V gene: TRBV5-1
CDR3 protein: CASSLVAGSYNEQFF
CDR3 DNA: TGCGCCAGCAGCTTAGTGGCAGGTTCCTACAATGAGCAGTTCTTC

clone size: -
J gene: TRBJ2-7
CDR3 length: 15
D gene: -
V gene: TRBV7-6
CDR3 protein: CASSLVPGDLYEQYF
CDR3 DNA: TGTGCCAGCAGCTTAGTCCCGGGGGACCTATACGAGCAGTACTTC

clone size: -
J gene: TRBJ2-3
CDR3 length: 16
D gene: -
V gene: TRBV30
CDR3 protein: CAWRLTSTRTSDTQYF
CDR3 DNA: TGTGCCTGGAGACTTACTAGTACCCGCACATCAGATACGCAGTATTTT

clone size: -
J gene: TRBJ2-7
CDR3 length: 13
D gene: -
V gene: TRBV6-6
CDR3 protein: CASDYRGGNEQYF
CDR3 DNA: TGTGCCAGCGACTACAGGGGCGGGAACGAGCAGTACTTC

clone size: -
J gene: TRBJ2-5
CDR3 length: 18
D gene: TRBD2
V gene: TRBV28
CDR3 protein: CASSSTGLAGAIQETQYF
CDR3 DNA: TGTGCCAGCAGTTCTACCGGACTAGCGGGGGCCATCCAAGAGACCCAGTACTTC